These 17 T cell receptor beta chains were all obtained from the same sample, sequenced in a study of cytomegalovirus exposure and HLA in healthy donors. Generated by immunoSEQ multiplex PCR, the TCRdb table keeps only in-frame clones and is missing some. The top ten hold 1.3% of the sample, which has approximately 62,000 clones, roughly 94% seen once. The sample consisted of PBMCs. These receptors were taken from a woman between 18 and 29 years old in good health and CMV-seronegative.

V and J are TRBV15 and TRBJ1-5; D uncertain. Looked up from germline, CDR1 is LNHNV and CDR2 is YYDKDF (reference sequence). V lost 1 base, J lost 7 bases, and 8 bases lay in between. This CDR3 comprises 13 residues. CDR3 in amino acids: CATSRVPGQPQHF. CDR3 DNA sequence: TGTGCCACCAGCAGAGTCCCTGGCCAGCCCCAGCATTTT.

The chain carries TRBV28 and TRBJ2-4, with D unresolved. The CDR3 runs 14 residues. Deletions cut 2 bases from V and 5 bases from J, with 10 bases between. Germline loops: CDR1 MDHEN, CDR2 SYDVKM. The CDR3: CASSLGQAQNIQYF. The CDR3 DNA follows: TGTGCCAGCAGTTTAGGGCAGGCTCAAAACATTCAGTACTTC.

The rearrangement links TRBV4-3 to TRBJ1-5, with 8 bases fitting TRBD1. The V gene end was trimmed by 5 bases and the J gene end by 9 bases; junction bases not matched to a gene: 15. The CDR3 loop spans 16 amino acids. CDR1 is LGHNA and CDR2 is YSLEER in the germline V gene. Here the CDR3 DNA reads TGCGCCAGCAGCGCCCCACAGGGGGGTGGGCCCCGGCCCCAGCATTTT. As protein: CASSAPQGGGPRPQHF.

V is TRBV5-4 and J is TRBJ2-1, with 10 bases that match TRBD1. With V trimmed by 4 bases and J by 4 bases, 5 bases remained unmatched. The CDR3 is 15 residues long. Germline V gene data show CDR1 as SGHNT and CDR2 as YYREEE (reference sequence). CDR3 residues: CASSLDRGPYNEQFF. CDR3 coding DNA: TGTGCCAGCAGCCTCGACAGGGGGCCTTACAATGAGCAGTTCTTC.

The chain combines TRBV5-1 with TRBJ1-2; 7 bases agree with TRBD1. V shed 2 bases and J 10 bases; nucleotides not matched to a gene: 5. The V gene's germline CDR1 is SGHRS and CDR2 YFSETQ. The CDR3 covers 12 residues. DNA for the CDR3: TGCGCCAGCAGCTTCGGGACAGCGATCTACACCTTC. Protein product: CASSFGTAIYTF.

The chain employs TRBV7-9 and TRBJ2-3; D is uncertain. The germline V and J ends were trimmed by 4 bases and 0 bases, with 14 bases remaining between them. In germline, CDR1 is SEHNR, CDR2 FQNEAQ (reference sequence). CDR3 size: 16 residues. The CDR3 sequence: CASSSPWAPSTDTQYF. The DNA of the CDR3 is TGTGCCAGCAGCTCCCCCTGGGCTCCTAGCACAGATACGCAGTATTTT.

The rearrangement uses TRBV6-4 and TRBJ2-2, with 7 nucleotides matching TRBD2. Per the germline V gene, CDR1 is MRHNA and CDR2 is SNTAGT. The CDR3 has 15 residues. With 4 bases clipped from V and 2 bases from J, the junction kept 4 bases outside the gene matches. CDR3 bases: TGTGCCAGCAGTGTGGAAGCGGGAAACACCGGGGAGCTGTTTTTT. This gives the protein CASSVEAGNTGELFF.

In nucleotides, the CDR3 is TGTGCCAGCAGTCCAGGGACAGGGACCACCGGGGAGCTGTTTTTT. This gives the protein CASSPGTGTTGELFF. This sequence joins TRBV27 and TRBJ2-2, with 9 bases fitting TRBD1. J gave up 4 bases and V 5 bases, and 5 bases lay outside the gene matches. CDR1 and CDR2 from the germline V gene are MNHEY and SMNVEV (reference sequence). This CDR3 is built from 15 residues.

The J gene is TRBJ2-1, the V gene TRBV7-2; 10 bases fit TRBD2. V shed 1 base and J 9 bases; nucleotides not matched to a gene: 9. CDR1 and CDR2 from the germline V gene are SGHTA and FQGNSA. The CDR3 is 16 residues long. CDR3 sequence: CASSLGGASGSGEQFF. CDR3 nucleotides: TGTGCCAGCAGCTTAGGTGGGGCTAGCGGGAGCGGTGAGCAGTTCTTC.

This rearrangement joins TRBV27 to TRBJ2-5; no firm D call. The germline V gene has CDR1 MNHEY and CDR2 SMNVEV (reference sequence). This CDR3 comprises 15 residues. With 1 base removed from V and 4 bases from J, the gap between germline ends came to 13 bases. The CDR3 is CASSLYWSSGETQYF. The DNA of the CDR3 is TGTGCCAGCAGTTTATATTGGTCGTCGGGAGAGACCCAGTACTTC.

This chain joins TRBV5-1 and TRBJ2-6; 7 positions agree with TRBD1. Germline V gene sequence: CDR1 SGHRS, CDR2 YFSETQ. The CDR3 runs to 16 residues. Germline trimming cut 5 bases from V and 4 bases from J; bases unmatched to any gene: 9. CDR3 DNA sequence: TGCGCCAGCAGGCCGGGACAGAGGGCGGGGGCCAACGTCCTGACTTTC. This translates into CASRPGQRAGANVLTF.

This clone is a singleton in its sample. The genes are TRBV6-1 and TRBJ1-2, with 7 nucleotides matching TRBD1. The junction had 0 bases not matched to a gene; V was cut back by 1 base and J by 4 bases. Germline CDR1 is MNHNS and CDR2 is SASEGT. The CDR3 spans 13 residues. The CDR3 sequence is CASSEDRGYGYTF. The DNA of the CDR3 is TGTGCCAGCAGTGAAGACAGGGGCTATGGCTACACCTTC.

The chain uses TRBV19 and TRBJ2-1, with 7 bases that match TRBD2. The CDR3 is 20 residues long. Germline CDR1 reads LNHDA; CDR2 reads SQIVND (reference sequence). Trimming removed 6 bases from V and 0 bases from J; junction bases left unmatched: 20. CDR3 DNA: TGTGCCAGTAGCCCCAAGACCCCCTACGAGCGGGGTAGCTCCTACAATGAGCAGTTCTTC. Its protein is CASSPKTPYERGSSYNEQFF.

This chain links TRBV28 with TRBJ1-1; 8 nucleotides agree with TRBD1. CDR1 is MDHEN and CDR2 is SYDVKM in the germline V gene. This CDR3 spans 16 amino acids. With V trimmed by 2 bases and J by 1 base, 6 bases remained unmatched. Here the CDR3 DNA reads TGTGCCAGCAGTTTACCGATACAGGGGGGGAACACTGAAGCTTTCTTT. Its protein is CASSLPIQGGNTEAFF.

The V call is TRBV6-1, the J call TRBJ1-2; D remains unclear. Germline V gene data show CDR1 as MNHNS and CDR2 as SASEGT. The CDR3 consists of 13 residues. V lost 7 bases to trimming and J lost 3 bases, with 12 bases between them. CDR3 DNA sequence: TGTGCCAGCACGGAAGAGGTGCACTATGGCTACACCTTC. Translated: CASTEEVHYGYTF.

J is TRBJ2-4 and V is TRBV18; the D gene is possibly TRBD2 (6 bases). CDR1 and CDR2 (germline): KGHSH, LQKENI. The CDR3 sequence is 15 residues long. V lost 1 base and J 4 bases, leaving 11 bases between the germline ends. The CDR3 DNA reads TGTGCCAGCTCACCACTGGAGGGGAGGAAAAACATTCAGTACTTC. This sequence encodes CASSPLEGRKNIQYF.

The V call is TRBV6-1, the J call TRBJ1-4; TRBD1 agrees at 9 bases. The CDR3 has 15 residues. With V trimmed by 3 bases and J by 8 bases, 7 bases remained unmatched. Germline-derived CDR1 and CDR2 are MNHNS and SASEGT. The CDR3 is CASSDIGTGQEKLFF. In DNA, the CDR3 is TGTGCCAGCAGTGACATTGGGACAGGGCAAGAAAAACTGTTTTTT.